A single sample is the source of the 7 T cell receptor beta chains below, sequenced in a study of blood T cell repertoires in COVID-19. Produced via immunoSEQ multiplex PCR; TCRdb's table is partial and in-frame only. This repertoire shows about 260,000 clones, approximately 88% found once; its top ten account for around 9.6%. The sample consisted of peripheral blood. These receptors came from a woman in her sixties or seventies with COVID-19, enrolled during active disease.

This clone has a handful of counts. The chain recombines TRBV27 with TRBJ1-6; 9 bases are shared with TRBD1. This CDR3 is 15 amino acids long. Trimming removed 2 bases from V and 5 bases from J; junction bases left unmatched: 1. In germline, CDR1 is MNHEY, CDR2 SMNVEV (reference sequence). The CDR3 protein is CASSLGTGNNSPLHF. The CDR3 nucleotides are TGTGCCAGCAGTTTAGGGACAGGGAATAATTCACCCCTCCACTTT.

This clone was detected once. The chain carries TRBV30 and TRBJ1-1; the match to TRBD1 covers 10 bases. Germline V lookup: CDR1 GTSNPN, CDR2 SVGIG (reference sequence). V was clipped by 5 bases and J by 2 bases; unmatched bases: 5. The CDR3 consists of 14 residues. CDR3 bases: TGTGCCTGGTCACGACAGGGGGCCAACACTGAAGCTTTCTTT. Its protein is CAWSRQGANTEAFF. The entire variable domain, with the rest obtained from reference TRBV30 and TRBJ1-1, is as follows: SQTIHQWPATLVQPVGSPLSLECTVEGTSNPNLYWYRQAAGRGLQLLFYSVGIGQISSEVPQNLSASRPQDRQFILSSKKLLLSDSGFYLCAWSRQGANTEAFFGQGTRLTVV.

J is TRBJ2-3 and V is TRBV7-9, with TRBD2 matching 9 bases. Germline CDR1 is SEHNR and CDR2 is FQNEAQ (reference sequence). The ends lost 11 bases at V and 2 bases at J; junction bases unmatched: 11. The CDR3 covers 15 residues. The CDR3, as DNA: TGTGCCGGCGCTCGACTAGCGGCTCCCACAGATACGCAGTATTTT. As protein: CAGARLAAPTDTQYF.

This chain links TRBV4-1 with TRBJ2-7; D perhaps matches TRBD2 (5 bases). V was pared by 0 bases and J by 2 bases, with 20 bases between. The germline V gene has CDR1 MGHRA and CDR2 YSYEKL. The CDR3 has 18 residues. Here the CDR3 reads CASSQEAVVGASPYEQYF. CDR3 coding DNA: TGCGCCAGCAGCCAAGAGGCCGTAGTGGGAGCGAGCCCCTACGAGCAGTACTTC.

V is TRBV9 and J is TRBJ2-5; the D is unclear. Germline assignment: CDR1 SGDLS and CDR2 YYNGEE. The V end was cut by 2 bases, the J end by 1 base, with 12 bases between. The CDR3 spans 15 residues. The DNA for the CDR3 is TGTGCCAGCAGCGTTTCAGGCAAAGTCCAAGAGACCCAGTACTTC. Amino acid sequence: CASSVSGKVQETQYF.

V and J are TRBV5-8 and TRBJ2-7; D is perhaps TRBD2 (6 bases). Germline values: CDR1 SGHTS, CDR2 YDEGEE. V shed 1 base and J shed 2 bases, with 16 bases lying between them. CDR3 length equals 16 residues. As DNA, the CDR3 is TGTGCCAGCAGCTTGCCACCGAGGAGGGCAACCTACGAGCAGTACTTC. This sequence encodes CASSLPPRRATYEQYF.

In DNA, the CDR3 is TGTGCCAGCAAACTGGACAGTCCCTACGAGCAGTACTTC. Translation gives CASKLDSPYEQYF. The rearrangement uses TRBV6-6 and TRBJ2-7, with TRBD1 as a possible D gene (6 bases). CDR1 MNHNY and CDR2 SVGAGI come from the germline V gene (reference sequence). The CDR3 consists of 13 residues. Trimming pared 7 bases from V and 2 bases from J, leaving 12 bases between.